Shown below are 27 T cell receptor beta chains from a single sample sequenced in a study of CD8+CD57+ T cells in acquired aplastic anemia. For CDR3 and TCR beta VDJ profiling, genomic DNA was the template used. TCRdb independently ran MiXCR on the reads; one entry per CDR3 protein. The repertoire holds more than 150,000 distinct CDR3 sequences, less than 55% seen once, with approximately 2.9% in the top ten. The sample consisted of sorted CD4+, CD8+, or CD8+CD57+ T cells (not recorded which) from PBMCs. These receptors were obtained from a human donor in good health.

In this sample, this clonotype turned up many times. This rearrangement joins TRBV20-1 to TRBJ2-7, with 15 bases lining up with TRBD2. In germline, CDR1 is DFQATT, CDR2 SNEGSKA (reference sequence). J was trimmed by 6 bases and V by 0 bases; bases with no gene match: 6. This CDR3 has 16 residues. CDR3 sequence: CSAREGGLAGGGEQYF. The CDR3 region has the DNA TGCAGTGCTAGAGAGGGAGGACTAGCGGGAGGGGGCGAGCAGTACTTC.

Remarks on this clonotype: Its ends do not fully match the called genes, so a read error is possible. The chain recombines TRBV27 with TRBJ2-6; unclear D gene. The CDR3 totals 13 residues. Germline V gene data show CDR1 as MNHEY and CDR2 as SMNVEV (reference sequence). CDR3 nucleotide sequence: TGTGCCGGCAGTATAAGAGGGGCCAACGTCCTGACTTTC. Translating gives CAGSIRGANVLTF.

The rearrangement uses TRBV2 and TRBJ2-5; no clear D gene. V shed 5 bases and J shed 5 bases, with 15 bases lying between them. Germline-derived CDR1 and CDR2 are SNHLY and FYNNEI. The length of the CDR3 is 14 residues. The CDR3 coding sequence is TGTGCCAGCAGTCCCCTGTTCGGCGCGGAGACCCAGTACTTC. This gives the protein CASSPLFGAETQYF.

This rearrangement joins TRBV12-3 or TRBV12-4 to TRBJ2-3, with D possibly being TRBD1 (6 bases). Trimming stripped 3 bases from V and 6 bases from J, with 16 bases between. The CDR3 consists of 15 residues. CDR3 sequence: CASSFTAPRGDTQYF. The CDR3 bases are TGTGCCAGCAGTTTTACCGCTCCAAGGGGGGATACGCAGTATTTT.

This clonotype was picked up many times. The rearrangement joins TRBV3-1 to TRBJ2-7; TRBD2 might be the D (5 bases). Trimming took off 4 bases at V and 5 bases at J, with 9 bases between the two ends. The germline gives CDR1 LGHDT, CDR2 YNNKEL (reference sequence). The CDR3 totals 12 residues. In DNA form, the CDR3 reads TGTGCCAGCAGCCGTACGGGGAACGAGCAGTACTTC. Protein product: CASSRTGNEQYF.

This clonotype is a singleton in its sample. The chain recombines TRBV7-8 with TRBJ2-3; 8 nucleotides align to TRBD2. Trimming took 5 bases from V and 0 from J; bases not matched to a gene: 7. This CDR3 contains 16 residues. Germline CDR1 reads SGHVS; CDR2 reads FQNEAQ. The CDR3 is CASSPRASGSTDTQYF. CDR3 nucleotides: TGTGCCAGCAGCCCGAGGGCTAGCGGGAGCACAGATACGCAGTATTTT.

The chain has TRBV19 and TRBJ1-6; no clear D. The CDR3 is made up of 14 amino acids. Between the trimmed V and J ends, which lost 6 bases and 10 bases, there was a span of 16 bases. The V gene's germline CDR1 is LNHDA and CDR2 SQIVND (reference sequence). CDR3: CASSRKQSGSPLHF. The CDR3 region has the DNA TGTGCCAGTAGCCGTAAACAGAGCGGCTCACCCCTCCACTTT.

The chain couples TRBV2 to TRBJ2-1, with 8 bases fitting TRBD1. Per germline, CDR1 SNHLY and CDR2 FYNNEI. The CDR3 loop spans 15 amino acids. The V gene end was trimmed by 2 bases and the J gene end by 8 bases; junction bases not matched to a gene: 8. The CDR3 sequence is CASSEPGTGGDEQFF. The CDR3 DNA follows: TGTGCCAGCAGTGAACCCGGGACAGGAGGCGATGAGCAGTTCTTC.

The chain links TRBV29-1 to TRBJ1-1; no definite D call. V was trimmed by 8 bases and J by 6 bases, leaving 16 bases between them. Germline CDR1 and CDR2: SQVTM and ANQGSEA. The CDR3 has 12 residues. The DNA for the CDR3 is TGCAGCTCCAAGTCAGGAGCCTCTGAAGCTTTCTTT. It translates to CSSKSGASEAFF.

Worth noting for this clonotype: This could be a read error, since a much larger clone is one nucleotide away. The rearrangement joins TRBV5-6 to TRBJ2-2; perhaps D is TRBD1 or TRBD2 (5 bases each). This CDR3 is 15 amino acids long. CDR1 and CDR2 from the germline V gene are SGHDT and YYEEEE. The CDR3, as DNA: TGTGCCAGCAGCATCGGACATTCCGACACCGGGGAGCTGCTTTTT. This translates into CASSIGHSDTGELLF. Looking up the rest from reference TRBV5-6 and TRBJ2-2 gives the full variable domain: DAGVTQSPTHLIKTRGQQVTLRCSPKSGHDTVSWYQQALGQGPQFIFQYYEEEERQRGNFPDRFSGHQFPNYSSELNVNALLLGDSALYLCASSIGHSDTGELLFGEGSRLTVL.

The genes are TRBV11-2 and TRBJ1-2; 9 bases line up with TRBD1. The ends lost 0 bases at V and 4 bases at J; junction bases unmatched: 6. The CDR3 has 16 residues. Germline V CDR1 and CDR2: SGHAT, FQNNGV. CDR3 sequence (DNA): TGTGCCAGCAGCTTAGAACAGGGGGCACGGACCTATGGCTACACCTTC. Encoded protein: CASSLEQGARTYGYTF.

This sequence joins TRBV24-1 and TRBJ1-2; 8 bases agree with TRBD1. CDR1 KGHDR and CDR2 SFDVKD come from the germline V gene. V lost 4 bases, J lost 8 bases, and 11 bases stayed unmatched. The CDR3 has 15 residues. The CDR3 DNA reads as TGTGCCACCAGTGACACTTACCAGGGGGCGCAAGGCTACACCTTC. Its protein product is CATSDTYQGAQGYTF.

The chain joins TRBV20-1 to TRBJ2-7; no definite D call. From germline, CDR1 is DFQATT and CDR2 SNEGSKA (reference sequence). CDR3 size: 16 residues. The V gene lost 1 base and the J gene lost 3 bases, with 19 bases spanning the gap. The CDR3 spells CSARGPGVGSLYEQYF. In DNA form, the CDR3 reads TGCAGTGCTAGAGGCCCGGGTGTAGGGTCCCTCTACGAGCAGTACTTC.

This clonotype came up once. The J gene is TRBJ2-1, the V gene TRBV20-1; D ambiguous. The length of the CDR3 is 11 residues. The V and J ends lost 6 bases and 7 bases respectively, with 10 bases between them. CDR1 DFQATT and CDR2 SNEGSKA come from the germline V gene (reference sequence). The CDR3 reads CSAFYGNEQFF. CDR3 coding DNA: TGCAGTGCCTTCTATGGTAATGAGCAGTTCTTC.

This clonotype has at least ten counts. The V gene is TRBV7-2, the J gene TRBJ2-2; 12 nucleotides match TRBD1. Germline V gene sequence: CDR1 SGHTA, CDR2 FQGNSA. Trimming at V came to 0 bases and at J to 7 bases, leaving 6 bases not matched to a gene. The CDR3 contains 17 residues. CDR3 sequence reads: CASSLARGTGGFGELFF. CDR3 coding DNA: TGTGCCAGCAGCTTAGCGCGAGGGACAGGGGGCTTCGGGGAGCTGTTTTTT.

The chain joins TRBV5-4 to TRBJ2-2; D gene ambiguous. The CDR3 covers 15 residues. Deletions cut 0 bases from V and 6 bases from J, with 12 bases between. The V gene's germline CDR1 is SGHNT and CDR2 YYREEE (reference sequence). This CDR3 is CASSLDPGVPGELFF. CDR3 sequence (DNA): TGTGCCAGCAGCTTGGACCCCGGAGTTCCCGGGGAGCTGTTTTTT.

V and J are TRBV5-4 and TRBJ1-2; D might be TRBD1 (5 bases). The CDR3 covers 14 residues. CDR1 is SGHNT, CDR2 YYREEE, per germline (reference sequence). Deletions cut 0 bases from V and 5 bases from J, with 11 bases between. CDR3 protein: CASSLAMGTYGYTF. CDR3 sequence (DNA): TGTGCCAGCAGCTTGGCGATGGGGACGTATGGCTACACCTTC.

The chain couples TRBV2 to TRBJ2-7; D unresolved. The germline V and J ends were trimmed by 5 bases and 2 bases, with 16 bases remaining between them. CDR3 length: 15 residues. In germline, CDR1 is SNHLY, CDR2 FYNNEI. The CDR3 DNA follows: TGTGCCAGCAGTTCTTCCCGCGTTGACGCCTACGAGCAGTACTTC. This codes for CASSSSRVDAYEQYF.

This clonotype was observed a few times. The V and J genes are TRBV29-1 and TRBJ2-1; a weak D match, TRBD2 (5 bases). Trimming left V 4 bases short and J 4 bases short, with 8 bases between. The CDR3 totals 12 residues. Germline V CDR1 and CDR2: SQVTM, ANQGSEA. CDR3 nucleotides: TGCAGCGTTGTAACGGGGTACAATGAGCAGTTCTTC. Amino acid sequence: CSVVTGYNEQFF.

In its sample, this clonotype was seen many times. The J gene is TRBJ2-3, the V gene TRBV15; unclear D gene. The V end was cut by 2 bases, the J end by 0 bases, with 12 bases between. This CDR3 has 16 amino acids. The germline gives CDR1 LNHNV, CDR2 YYDKDF (reference sequence). For the CDR3, the DNA is TGTGCCACCAGCAGAAAAACAAGGGCTAGCACAGATACGCAGTATTTT. This encodes CATSRKTRASTDTQYF.

This clonotype was observed many times. V and J are TRBV6-1 and TRBJ1-1; possibly TRBD1 for D (6 bases). The V and J ends lost 5 bases and 4 bases respectively, with 11 bases between them. This CDR3 is 13 amino acids long. Germline CDR1 reads MNHNS; CDR2 reads SASEGT. The CDR3 sequence is CASSREDSTEAFF. CDR3 DNA sequence: TGTGCCAGCAGTAGGGAGGACAGCACTGAAGCTTTCTTT.

This clonotype was found a few times. The chain is built from TRBV6-1 and TRBJ2-3; D is perhaps TRBD1 or TRBD2 (6 bases each). CDR1 and CDR2 (germline): MNHNS, SASEGT. The ends were cut back, 5 bases at V and 1 base at J, with 16 bases in the middle. The CDR3 runs to 16 residues. This CDR3 reads CASSRKGGLGTDTQYF. Here the CDR3 DNA reads TGTGCCAGCAGTCGAAAAGGGGGGTTAGGCACAGATACGCAGTATTTT.

V and J are TRBV5-1 and TRBJ2-3, with D perhaps TRBD1 (5 bases). The V end was cut by 4 bases, the J end by 2 bases, with 14 bases between. Per germline, CDR1 SGHRS and CDR2 YFSETQ. The CDR3 sequence is 15 residues long. The CDR3 is CASSATGPFTDTQYF. The CDR3 DNA sequence: TGCGCCAGCAGCGCTACAGGCCCATTCACAGATACGCAGTATTTT.

This clonotype has ten or more counts. V is TRBV12-3 or TRBV12-4 and J is TRBJ2-3, with 7 bases identical to TRBD1. V lost 10 bases to trimming and J lost 4 bases; unmatched junction nucleotides: 8. The CDR3 runs to 13 residues. The CDR3 sequence: CATRDSLADTQYF. In DNA form, the CDR3 reads TGTGCCACCCGGGACAGTTTGGCAGATACGCAGTATTTT.

The chain carries TRBV3-1 and TRBJ1-4; D ambiguous. The V gene's germline CDR1 is LGHDT and CDR2 YNNKEL (reference sequence). This CDR3 has 15 amino acids. V lost 2 bases and J lost 8, with 15 bases in between. The CDR3 nucleotides are TGTGCCAGCAGCCAACGATCAGCGAAGGTCGAAAAACTGTTTTTT. Amino acids: CASSQRSAKVEKLFF.

As for this clonotype: A read error may be the cause here, since a much bigger clone is one base away. The V and J genes are TRBV11-1 and TRBJ2-2; 14 bases fit TRBD2. This CDR3 is built from 21 residues. From germline, CDR1 is SGHAT and CDR2 FQDESV (reference sequence). CDR3: CASSIPAGGLAGVRDTVELFF. The CDR3 DNA reads TGTGCCAGCAGCATACCGGCGGGGGGACTAGCGGGAGTACGCGACACCGTGGAGCTGTTTTTT.

V is TRBV24-1 and J is TRBJ2-1; tentatively, D is TRBD1 or TRBD2 (5 bases each). CDR1 is KGHDR, CDR2 SFDVKD, per germline. The CDR3 spans 14 residues. V lost 5 bases, J lost 0 bases, and 7 bases lay in between. The CDR3 loop reads CATSVGTSYNEQFF. DNA for the CDR3: TGTGCCACCAGTGTTGGGACCTCCTACAATGAGCAGTTCTTC.